This record concerns one T cell receptor (beta chain) sequence. Its antigen remains unknown. This entry comes from a study of shared clonotypes between healthy human individuals. Study findings and constraints: Clonotypes that were shared across a handful of donors made up around 5% of naive CD4 clonotypes. Clonotypes not shared had lower generation probabilities than those common to all four donors.

Repertoires were generated with immunoSEQ multiplex PCR, while TCRdb's copy carries only in-frame clones and drops some. The sample yields around 690,000 clones, roughly 87% seen once. Every donor, a Caucasian adult, lived in Nashville, Tennessee. Germline V gives CDR1 MGHRA, CDR2 YSYEKL. Trimming left V 0 bases short and J 0 bases short, with 12 bases between. This CDR3 contains 16 residues. The sequenced sample consisted of memory CD8+ T cells from PBMCs. Subset reported: CD45RO+ cells pooled with CCR7-negative TemRA cells. The chain employs TRBV4-1 and TRBJ2-7; D is perhaps TRBD2 (5 bases). This TCR was recovered from a man between 18 and 29 years old in good health. Some clones in this sample may be carry-over from other donors' samples. CDR3 sequence reads: CASSQDRRQTSYEQYF. The DNA for the CDR3 is TGCGCCAGCAGCCAAGACCGGAGGCAGACCTCCTACGAGCAGTACTTC.